The entry that follows covers one T cell receptor (beta chain) sequence. Its antigen is undetermined. Library preparation (for TCRbeta) was performed with unique molecular identifiers. Each CDR3 protein is one row after TCRdb ran MiXCR on the PCR reads. The data show about a million distinct CDR3 sequences, with about 26% seen just once and roughly 28% held by the top ten. These data are taken from a study of T-cell reconstitution after alpha-beta-depleted transplantation in children. General study findings and limits: At around two months after transplant, the alpha-beta T cells were reportedly derived from several hundred expanded clones that came from non-depleted graft cells. Certain patients had high TCRbeta diversity at day 60, and it came from recipient T cells and thymic progenitors that survived.

This receptor was identified in a boy younger than two who had a stem cell transplant for SCID, so the T cells may come from the graft donor. Specimen: PBMCs, mostly from graft donor cells, collected 360 days after TCRalphabeta/CD19-depleted stem cell transplant.

For the CDR3, the DNA is TGTGCCAGCTCACCAGGACGGACAGGGGGGGAGCAGTACTTC. This codes for CASSPGRTGGEQYF. The rearrangement uses TRBV18 and TRBJ2-7; 10 bases line up with TRBD1. The CDR3 contains 14 residues. V gave up 2 bases and J gave up 7 bases; unmatched junction bases: 5. Germline CDR1 and CDR2: KGHSH and LQKENI.